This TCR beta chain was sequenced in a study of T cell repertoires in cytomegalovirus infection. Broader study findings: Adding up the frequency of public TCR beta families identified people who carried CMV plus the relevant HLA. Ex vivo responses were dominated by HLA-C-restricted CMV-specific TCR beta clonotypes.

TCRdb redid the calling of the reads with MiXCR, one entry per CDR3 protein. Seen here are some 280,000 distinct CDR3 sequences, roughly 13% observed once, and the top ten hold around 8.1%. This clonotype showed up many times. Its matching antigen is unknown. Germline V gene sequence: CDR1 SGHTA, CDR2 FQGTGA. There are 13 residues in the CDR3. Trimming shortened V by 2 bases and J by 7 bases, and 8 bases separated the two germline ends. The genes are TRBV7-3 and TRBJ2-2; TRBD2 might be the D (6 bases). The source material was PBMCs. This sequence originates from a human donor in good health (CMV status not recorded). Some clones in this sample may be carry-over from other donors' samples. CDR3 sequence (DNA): TGTGCCAGCAGCTTAGGGACTCGCGGGGAGCTGTTTTTT. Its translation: CASSLGTRGELFF.